A single sample is the source of the 27 T cell receptor beta chains below, sequenced in a study of blood T cell repertoires in COVID-19. This table comes from immunoSEQ multiplex PCR, and its TCRdb copy is limited to in-frame clones, with some not included. The table records approximately 480,000 clones, about 91% of them present only once. Sequencing input: peripheral blood. These receptors originate from a young man with COVID-19, enrolled during active disease.

The rearrangement joins TRBV2 to TRBJ2-7, with D perhaps TRBD2 (5 bases). The V end was cut by 7 bases, the J end by 0 bases, with 13 bases between. CDR3 length equals 14 residues. The germline V gene has CDR1 SNHLY and CDR2 FYNNEI. The CDR3 here is CASKKDLLSYEQYF. The CDR3 DNA is TGTGCCAGCAAGAAGGACTTACTCTCCTACGAGCAGTACTTC.

This rearrangement joins TRBV2 to TRBJ1-1; D gene ambiguous. The V gene's germline CDR1 is SNHLY and CDR2 FYNNEI. There are 13 residues in the CDR3. Trimming removed 3 bases from V and 3 bases from J, with 8 bases in between. CDR3 DNA sequence: TGTGCCAGCAGTGATTCACTCTACACTGAAGCTTTCTTT. Its protein is CASSDSLYTEAFF.

This rearrangement joins TRBV7-8 to TRBJ2-7; weak D call: TRBD2 (5 bases). The CDR3 covers 12 residues. Trimming took off 0 bases at V and 10 bases at J, with 10 bases between the two ends. The germline gives CDR1 SGHVS, CDR2 FQNEAQ. CDR3 loop: CASSLAEDYQYF. CDR3 nucleotide sequence: TGTGCCAGCAGCTTAGCGGAGGATTATCAGTACTTC.

V is TRBV3-1 (or the pseudogene TRBV3-2) and J is TRBJ1-5; D gene uncertain. Germline assignment: CDR1 LGHDT and CDR2 YNNKEL (reference sequence). Trimming removed 1 base from V and 2 bases from J, with 9 bases in between. The CDR3 loop spans 15 amino acids. The CDR3, as DNA: TGTGCCAGCAGCCAAGGCGGGCAGGGCAATCAGCCCCAGCATTTT. Its protein product is CASSQGGQGNQPQHF.

This clone was recorded only once. The genes are TRBV27 and TRBJ2-1; 9 nucleotides agree with TRBD2. V shed 7 bases, J shed 7 bases, and the junction held 11 bases outside the gene matches. The CDR3 runs to 15 residues. From germline, CDR1 is MNHEY and CDR2 SMNVEV (reference sequence). CDR3 nucleotide sequence: TGTGCCAGCACCTCGAGTCGCGGGGGGGGGAATGAGCAGTTCTTC. Its translation is CASTSSRGGGNEQFF.

The genes are TRBV9 and TRBJ2-1; 14 bases are a match to TRBD2. This CDR3 has 16 amino acids. Germline trimming cut 2 bases from V and 9 bases from J; bases unmatched to any gene: 7. Germline CDR1 is SGDLS and CDR2 is YYNGEE. The CDR3 nucleotides read TGTGCCAGCAGCGTTCTAGGGACTAGCGGGGGTGGTGAGCAGTTCTTC. Its translation: CASSVLGTSGGGEQFF.

The chain is built from TRBV2 and TRBJ1-1, with D maybe TRBD1 (6 bases). Trimming removed 7 bases at V and 2 bases at J, with 14 bases between. Per germline, CDR1 SNHLY and CDR2 FYNNEI. CDR3 length: 14 amino acids. CDR3 sequence reads: CASTVYRDNTEAFF. CDR3 in DNA: TGTGCCAGCACCGTGTACAGGGACAACACTGAAGCTTTCTTT. Together with reference TRBV2 and TRBJ1-1, the CDR3 gives the full variable domain: EPEVTQTPSHQVTQMGQEVILRCVPISNHLYFYWYRQILGQKVEFLVSFYNNEISEKSEIFDDQFSVERPDGSNFTLKIRSTKLEDSAMYFCASTVYRDNTEAFFGQGTRLTVV.

The chain's CDR3 is CASSQGRGRGETQYF. The CDR3 coding sequence is TGTGCCAGCAGCCAAGGTCGGGGGAGGGGAGAGACCCAGTACTTC. This chain uses TRBV3-1 (or the pseudogene TRBV3-2) with TRBJ2-5, with 7 bases matching TRBD2. Germline V gives CDR1 LGHDT, CDR2 YNNKEL (reference sequence). This CDR3 region has 15 residues. V trimming: 1 base; J trimming: 4 bases; junction bases outside the gene matches: 6.

The V gene is TRBV9, the J gene TRBJ2-7, with 8 bases aligning to TRBD2. The CDR3 length is 15 residues. The junction had 5 bases not matched to a gene; V was cut back by 0 bases and J by 3 bases. The germline gives CDR1 SGDLS, CDR2 YYNGEE. The CDR3 DNA sequence: TGTGCCAGCAGCGTAGACGGGACTAGACTCTACGAGCAGTACTTC. Translation: CASSVDGTRLYEQYF. The full variable domain, its missing parts supplied by reference TRBV9 and TRBJ2-7, is DSGVTQTPKHLITATGQRVTLRCSPRSGDLSVYWYQQSLDQGLQFLIQYYNGEERAKGNILERFSAQQFPDLHSELNLSSLELGDSALYFCASSVDGTRLYEQYFGPGTRLTVT.

This chain links TRBV7-9 with TRBJ2-2; D may be TRBD1 (5 bases). V dropped 2 bases and J dropped 3 bases, with 7 bases sitting between them. Germline CDR1 and CDR2: SEHNR and FQNEAQ (reference sequence). This CDR3 contains 14 residues. This chain's CDR3 is CASSLLQDTGELFF. The CDR3 coding sequence is TGTGCCAGCAGCTTACTACAGGACACCGGGGAGCTGTTTTTT.

The chain uses TRBV18 and TRBJ1-1, with no clear D. The CDR3 contains 15 residues. Trimming removed 4 bases at V and 3 bases at J, with 15 bases between. CDR1 is KGHSH, CDR2 LQKENI, per germline. This chain's CDR3 is CASSLLAPTYTEAFF. The DNA of the CDR3 is TGTGCCAGCTCACTACTTGCTCCAACCTACACTGAAGCTTTCTTT.

This chain uses TRBV6-6 with TRBJ1-5; D might be TRBD1 (6 bases). V was clipped by 0 bases and J by 5 bases, with 11 bases between them. This CDR3 has 15 residues. Looked up from germline, CDR1 is MNHNY and CDR2 is SVGAGI (reference sequence). CDR3 coding DNA: TGTGCCAGCAGTTACTCGGGAGGGGGAGATCAGCCCCAGCATTTT. It specifies CASSYSGGGDQPQHF.

The V call is TRBV5-1, the J call TRBJ2-3, with D maybe TRBD2 (6 bases). V gave up 2 bases and J gave up 0 bases, with 10 bases separating them. The CDR3 runs to 15 residues. Germline assignment: CDR1 SGHRS and CDR2 YFSETQ. The CDR3 DNA sequence: TGCGCCAGCAGCTTCAGACTAGAGAGCACAGATACGCAGTATTTT. Protein product: CASSFRLESTDTQYF.

This clone was seen only once. The chain recombines TRBV7-9 with TRBJ1-2; 7 nucleotides agree with TRBD1. Germline lookup yields CDR1 SEHNR and CDR2 FQNEAQ (reference sequence). This CDR3 contains 12 residues. Germline trimming cut 3 bases from V and 6 bases from J; bases unmatched to any gene: 1. The DNA for the CDR3 is TGTGCCAGCAGCTTGACAGGGCATGGCTACACCTTC. Translating gives CASSLTGHGYTF.

The J gene is TRBJ2-7, the V gene TRBV6-1, with a tentative D call TRBD1 (6 bases). The length of the CDR3 is 17 residues. Looked up from germline, CDR1 is MNHNS and CDR2 is SASEGT. Between the trimmed V and J ends, which lost 2 bases and 4 bases, there was a span of 21 bases. CDR3 loop: CASSEWGRSSQGYEQYF. DNA of the CDR3: TGTGCCAGCAGTGAATGGGGGCGGTCGTCCCAGGGGTACGAGCAGTACTTC.

The rearrangement uses TRBV5-6 and TRBJ2-3, with D uncertain. The ends were cut back, 4 bases at V and 1 base at J, with 4 bases in the middle. The germline V gene encodes CDR1 SGHDT and CDR2 YYEEEE. The CDR3 loop spans 12 amino acids. The CDR3 bases are TGTGCCAGCAGCCGAGGCACAGATACGCAGTATTTT. Its translation: CASSRGTDTQYF. Full variable domain (missing parts from reference TRBV5-6 and TRBJ2-3): DAGVTQSPTHLIKTRGQQVTLRCSPKSGHDTVSWYQQALGQGPQFIFQYYEEEERQRGNFPDRFSGHQFPNYSSELNVNALLLGDSALYLCASSRGTDTQYFGPGTRLTVL.

This sequence joins TRBV7-9 and TRBJ2-3; D is unresolved. Germline CDR1 SEHNR, CDR2 FQNEAQ (reference sequence). The V gene lost 4 bases and the J gene lost 6 bases, with 8 bases spanning the gap. The CDR3 contains 12 residues. The CDR3 DNA reads TGTGCCAGCAGCTCCTCGGTGGATACGCAGTATTTT. Protein: CASSSSVDTQYF.

There are a few counts of this clone. The V and J genes are TRBV6-5 and TRBJ2-3; 9 nucleotides align to TRBD2. J was trimmed by 3 bases and V by 6 bases; bases with no gene match: 7. CDR1 is MNHEY and CDR2 is SVGAGI in the germline V gene. The length of the CDR3 is 15 residues. The CDR3 DNA reads TGTGCCAGCAGGGTAAGCGGGAGGATGACAGATACGCAGTATTTT. Its protein is CASRVSGRMTDTQYF.

The chain joins TRBV18 to TRBJ1-2; TRBD1 is a possible D gene (6 bases). This CDR3 is 14 amino acids long. The germline V gene has CDR1 KGHSH and CDR2 LQKENI. V was clipped by 2 bases and J by 1 base, with 8 bases between them. The CDR3 here is CASSPTGHNYGYTF. The CDR3 DNA follows: TGTGCCAGCTCACCAACAGGGCATAACTATGGCTACACCTTC.

The V gene is TRBV6-5, the J gene TRBJ1-1, with no clear D. CDR3 size: 15 residues. Germline CDR1 is MNHEY and CDR2 is SVGAGI. V was trimmed by 8 bases and J by 2 bases, leaving 18 bases between them. The CDR3, as DNA: TGTGCCAGCCCACGGAGGGCAGGTCAAAACACTGAAGCTTTCTTT. Translated, it gives CASPRRAGQNTEAFF.

This clone was counted once. The J gene is TRBJ2-1, the V gene TRBV11-2, with 8 nucleotides matching TRBD2. Germline assignment: CDR1 SGHAT and CDR2 FQNNGV. This CDR3 has 15 amino acids. After removal of 5 bases from V and 8 bases from J, the junction contained 11 bases not matched to a gene. Written as DNA, the CDR3 is TGTGCCAGCAGCATTCAAGCGGGAGCTAACTATGAGCAGTTCTTC. Protein product: CASSIQAGANYEQFF.

CDR3 sequence: CASSPDRRSGNTIYF. The CDR3 DNA reads TGTGCCAGCAGCCCCGACAGGCGCTCTGGAAACACCATATATTTT. The chain couples TRBV5-4 to TRBJ1-3; TRBD1 might be the D (6 bases). The CDR3 has 15 amino acids. V lost 4 bases and J 0 bases, leaving 11 bases between the germline ends. CDR1 and CDR2 from the germline V gene are SGHNT and YYREEE (reference sequence).

The chain joins TRBV20-1 to TRBJ2-5; D remains unclear. Germline V gene data show CDR1 as DFQATT and CDR2 as SNEGSKA (reference sequence). The length of the CDR3 is 11 residues. V dropped 7 bases and J dropped 5 bases, with 11 bases sitting between them. CDR3 protein: CSGYLAETQYF. CDR3 bases: TGCAGTGGTTACCTCGCGGAGACCCAGTACTTC.

The chain has TRBV7-9 and TRBJ1-2; D may be TRBD1 (6 bases). Trimming left V 6 bases short and J 6 bases short, with 20 bases between. The germline V gene encodes CDR1 SEHNR and CDR2 FQNEAQ (reference sequence). The CDR3 covers 15 residues. The CDR3 protein is CASRPGTRGFNGYTF. For the CDR3, the DNA is TGTGCCAGCAGACCCGGGACACGAGGGTTTAATGGCTACACCTTC.

This clone was counted once. The V and J genes are TRBV7-9 and TRBJ2-3; 8 positions agree with TRBD2. Germline V gene sequence: CDR1 SEHNR, CDR2 FQNEAQ (reference sequence). This CDR3 spans 15 amino acids. Unmatched junction bases numbered 7, after V lost 3 bases and J lost 5 bases. The CDR3 DNA sequence: TGTGCCAGCAGCTTCTGGCGGGAGGAGATAGATACGCAGTATTTT. Protein sequence: CASSFWREEIDTQYF. Together with reference TRBV7-9 and TRBJ2-3, the CDR3 gives the full variable domain: DTGVSQNPRHKITKRGQNVTFRCDPISEHNRLYWYRQTLGQGPEFLTYFQNEAQLEKSRLLSDRFSAERPKGSFSTLEIQRTEQGDSAMYLCASSFWREEIDTQYFGPGTRLTVL.

The chain links TRBV29-1 to TRBJ2-5; no firm D call. The germline V gene encodes CDR1 SQVTM and CDR2 ANQGSEA. Trimming took 1 base from V and 2 from J, leaving 8 bases between them. The CDR3 is 13 residues long. The CDR3, as DNA: TGCAGCGTTGAAGTAACGGGTCAAGAGACCCAGTACTTC. Encoded protein: CSVEVTGQETQYF.

The V call is TRBV9, the J call TRBJ1-2; maybe TRBD1 (6 bases). Germline V gene lookup returns CDR1 SGDLS and CDR2 YYNGEE. This CDR3 is 16 amino acids long. The V and J ends lost 2 bases and 2 bases respectively, with 16 bases between them. In DNA form, the CDR3 reads TGTGCCAGCAGCGTGGGGGGGGCACAGGGAAACTATGGCTACACCTTC. Protein sequence: CASSVGGAQGNYGYTF.